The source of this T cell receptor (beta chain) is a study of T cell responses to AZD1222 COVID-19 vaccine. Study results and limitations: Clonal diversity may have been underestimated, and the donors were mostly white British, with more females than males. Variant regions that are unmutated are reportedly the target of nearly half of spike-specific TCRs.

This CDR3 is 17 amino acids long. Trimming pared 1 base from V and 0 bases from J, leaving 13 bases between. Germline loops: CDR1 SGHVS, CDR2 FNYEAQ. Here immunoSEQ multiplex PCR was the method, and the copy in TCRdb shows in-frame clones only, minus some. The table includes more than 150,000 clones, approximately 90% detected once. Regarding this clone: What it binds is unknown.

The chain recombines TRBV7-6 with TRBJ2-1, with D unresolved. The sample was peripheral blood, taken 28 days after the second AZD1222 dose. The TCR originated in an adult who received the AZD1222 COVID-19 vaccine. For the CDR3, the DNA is TGTGCCAGCAGCTTAGGGGTGAACCCGGGCTCCTACAATGAGCAGTTCTTC. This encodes CASSLGVNPGSYNEQFF.